The text below deals with one T cell receptor beta chain. Its antigen remains unknown. The data are from a study of cytomegalovirus exposure and HLA in healthy donors. Study as a whole: Assignment to the Caucasian-associated ancestry cluster applied to less than 85% of the approximately 390 genotyped donors.

Study-wide points: For TCR beta chains, V- and J-gene trimming was later linked to a missense DCLRE1C variant. Earlier analysis looked at TCR beta V segments, and most were productive about 87% or about 30% of the time.

Unmatched junction bases numbered 9, after V lost 7 bases and J lost 4 bases. CDR1 and CDR2 (germline): MDHEN, SYDVKM. The CDR3 is 15 residues long. PCR used 60 Vbeta primers and 13 Jbeta primers. Original processing methods: Per a later analysis, the number of unique TCR beta chains was roughly 83 million, of which roughly 11 million were shared. The method was immunoSEQ multiplex PCR; TCRdb's version includes in-frame clones alone and lacks a portion of them. V and J calls and clone size are as listed in that table; D and trimming were resolved from the DNA. The sample shows about 90,000 clones, 75% to 80% of them seen only once.

The V gene is TRBV28, the J gene TRBJ1-4; 7 bases align to TRBD1. Material: PBMCs. This TCR derives from a woman aged 35 to 49 in good health and CMV-seropositive. This CDR3 is CASTLPDRFNEKLFF. CDR3 DNA: TGTGCCAGCACTCTACCGGACAGGTTTAATGAAAAACTGTTTTTT.